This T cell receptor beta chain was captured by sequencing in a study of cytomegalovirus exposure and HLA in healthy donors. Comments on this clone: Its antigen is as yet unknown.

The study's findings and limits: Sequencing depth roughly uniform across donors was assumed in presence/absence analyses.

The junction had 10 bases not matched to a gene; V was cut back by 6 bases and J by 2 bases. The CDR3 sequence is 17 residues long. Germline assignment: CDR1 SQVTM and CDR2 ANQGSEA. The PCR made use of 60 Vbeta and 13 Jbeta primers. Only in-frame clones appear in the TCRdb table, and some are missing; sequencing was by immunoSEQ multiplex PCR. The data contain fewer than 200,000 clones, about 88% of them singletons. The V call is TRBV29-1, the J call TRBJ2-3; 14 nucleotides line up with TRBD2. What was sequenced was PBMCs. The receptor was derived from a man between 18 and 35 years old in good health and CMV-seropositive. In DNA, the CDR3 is TGCAGCGTAGCCGGGACTAGCGGGGGTTTCAACACAGATACGCAGTATTTT. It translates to CSVAGTSGGFNTDTQYF.